This T cell receptor (beta chain) comes out of a study of CD8 T cells in ankylosing spondylitis. Study conclusions and caveats: Blood of patients with ankylosing spondylitis appeared to be characterized by a TCR beta motif of several highly homologous variants. Reported data indicate significant enrichment of disease-linked clones within matched ankylosing spondylitis synovial fluid. In peripheral blood, disease-linked CD8+ clones occurred at relatively low frequencies. Some motif variants were previously reported in reactive arthritis synovial fluid and blood.

J was trimmed by 3 bases and V by 3 bases; bases with no gene match: 6. The V gene's germline CDR1 is SGHVS and CDR2 FNYEAQ. The CDR3 consists of 16 residues. Molecular-barcoded quantitative 5'-RACE produced these TCR beta libraries. Using its own MiXCR run on the 5' RACE reads, TCRdb lists one record per CDR3 protein. This sample yields 700,000 or so distinct CDR3 sequences, of which around a fifth are seen a single time; around 20% belongs to the top ten. On this clonotype itself: Its antigen is not known.

The chain employs TRBV7-6 and TRBJ2-3; the match to TRBD2 covers 10 bases. Sequencing was done on a sample of blood, either unsorted or a sorted T cell fraction (not recorded which). The sequence derives from a male donor with ankylosing spondylitis. This chain's CDR3 is CASSFLAGESTDTQYF. Written as DNA, the CDR3 is TGTGCCAGCAGCTTTCTAGCGGGAGAGAGTACAGATACGCAGTATTTT.